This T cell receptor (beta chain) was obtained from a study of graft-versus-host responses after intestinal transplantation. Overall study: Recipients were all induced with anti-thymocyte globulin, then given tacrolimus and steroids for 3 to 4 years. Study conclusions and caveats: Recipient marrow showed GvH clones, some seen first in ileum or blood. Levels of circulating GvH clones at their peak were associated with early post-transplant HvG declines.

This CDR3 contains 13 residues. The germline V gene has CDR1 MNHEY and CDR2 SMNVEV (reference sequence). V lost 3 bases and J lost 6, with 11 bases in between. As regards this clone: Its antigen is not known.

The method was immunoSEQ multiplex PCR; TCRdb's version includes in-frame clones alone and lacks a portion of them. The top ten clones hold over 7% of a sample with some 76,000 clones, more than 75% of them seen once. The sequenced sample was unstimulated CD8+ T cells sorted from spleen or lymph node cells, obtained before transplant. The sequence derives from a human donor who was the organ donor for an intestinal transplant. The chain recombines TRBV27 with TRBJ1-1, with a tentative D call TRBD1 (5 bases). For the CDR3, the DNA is TGTGCCAGCAGTTTGGCAGGGCCGCCTGAAGCTTTCTTT. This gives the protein CASSLAGPPEAFF.